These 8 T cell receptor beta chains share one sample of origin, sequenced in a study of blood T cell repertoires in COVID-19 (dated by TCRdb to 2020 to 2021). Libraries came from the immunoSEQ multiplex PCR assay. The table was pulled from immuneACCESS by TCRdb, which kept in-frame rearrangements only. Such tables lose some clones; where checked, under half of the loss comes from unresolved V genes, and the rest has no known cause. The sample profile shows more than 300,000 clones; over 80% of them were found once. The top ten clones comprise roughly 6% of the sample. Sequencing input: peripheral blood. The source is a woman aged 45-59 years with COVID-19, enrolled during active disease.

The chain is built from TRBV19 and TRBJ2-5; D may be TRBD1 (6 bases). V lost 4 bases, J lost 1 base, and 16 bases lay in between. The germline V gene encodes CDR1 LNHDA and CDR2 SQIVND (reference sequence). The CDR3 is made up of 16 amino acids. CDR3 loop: CASSKHSPGAQETQYF. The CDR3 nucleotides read TGTGCCAGTAGTAAACACTCACCAGGGGCCCAAGAGACCCAGTACTTC.

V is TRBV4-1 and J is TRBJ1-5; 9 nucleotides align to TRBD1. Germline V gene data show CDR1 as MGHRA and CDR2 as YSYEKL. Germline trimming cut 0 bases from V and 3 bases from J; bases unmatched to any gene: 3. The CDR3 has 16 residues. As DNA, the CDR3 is TGCGCCAGCAGCCAAGAAGGACAGGGGTACAATCAGCCCCAGCATTTT. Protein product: CASSQEGQGYNQPQHF.

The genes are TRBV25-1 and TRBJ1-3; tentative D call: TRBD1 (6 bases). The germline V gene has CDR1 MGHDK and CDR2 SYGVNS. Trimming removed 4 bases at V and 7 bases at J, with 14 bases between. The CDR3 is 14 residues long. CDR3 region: CASSVGGLRNTIYF. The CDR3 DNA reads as TGTGCCAGCAGTGTGGGGGGGCTGCGGAACACCATATATTTT.

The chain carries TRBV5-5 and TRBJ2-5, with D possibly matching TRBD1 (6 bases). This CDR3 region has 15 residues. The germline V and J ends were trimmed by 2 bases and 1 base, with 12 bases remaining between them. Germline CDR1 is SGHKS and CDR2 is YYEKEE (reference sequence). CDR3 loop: CASSFLGQVQETQYF. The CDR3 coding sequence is TGTGCCAGCAGCTTCCTGGGACAAGTCCAAGAGACCCAGTACTTC.

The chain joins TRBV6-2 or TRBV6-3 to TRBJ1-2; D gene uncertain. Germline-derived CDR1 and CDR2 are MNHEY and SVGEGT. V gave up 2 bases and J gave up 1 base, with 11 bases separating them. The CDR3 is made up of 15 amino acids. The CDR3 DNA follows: TGTGCCAGCAGTTACCTGACACAGATTAACTATGGCTACACCTTC. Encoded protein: CASSYLTQINYGYTF.

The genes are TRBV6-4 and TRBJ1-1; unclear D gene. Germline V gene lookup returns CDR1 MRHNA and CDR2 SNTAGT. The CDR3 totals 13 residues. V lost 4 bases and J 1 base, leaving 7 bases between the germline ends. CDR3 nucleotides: TGTGCCAGCAGTGTGGCCAGGAACACTGAAGCTTTCTTT. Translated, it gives CASSVARNTEAFF.

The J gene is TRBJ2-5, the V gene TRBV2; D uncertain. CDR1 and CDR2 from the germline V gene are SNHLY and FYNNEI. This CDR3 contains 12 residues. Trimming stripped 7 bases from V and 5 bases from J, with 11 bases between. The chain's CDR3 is CASTPVRETQYF. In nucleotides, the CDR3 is TGTGCCAGCACGCCAGTCAGGGAGACCCAGTACTTC.

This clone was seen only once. CDR3 nucleotides: TGTGCCACCAGCAGAGACCGCAGGGTGTTTGACGGCTACACCTTC. This encodes CATSRDRRVFDGYTF. The chain has TRBV15 and TRBJ1-2, with a tentative D call TRBD1 (5 bases). V lost 0 bases and J 8 bases, leaving 16 bases between the germline ends. The CDR3 covers 15 residues. Germline V CDR1 and CDR2: LNHNV, YYDKDF (reference sequence).